Sequencing of this TCR beta chain was carried out in a study of T cells after yellow fever vaccination. Study-wide findings and caveats: Clonotype sharing between CD4 and CD8 compartments was small. Peak timing came faster in the weaker secondary response, day 5 versus 15. Post-booster repertoires again held most primary-vaccination clones (about 96% CD4, 88% CD8).

Of note for this clonotype: What it binds is not known.

TCRdb analysed the 5' RACE reads with MiXCR anew, one entry per CDR3 protein. The data contain 250,000 to 350,000 distinct CDR3 sequences, 8.5% to 10% of them singletons. The germline V gene has CDR1 DFQATT and CDR2 SNEGSKA (reference sequence). This CDR3 has 13 residues. V lost 2 bases and J 2 bases, leaving 9 bases between the germline ends. Here the sequenced sample was CD4+ T cells sorted from PBMCs, taken 5 days after the yellow fever booster vaccination. V is TRBV20-1 and J is TRBJ1-2; TRBD1 is a possible D gene (6 bases). The TCR comes from a young man who received the YFV17D yellow fever vaccine. CDR3 region: CSARTGPNYGYTF. The DNA of the CDR3 is TGCAGTGCTAGAACAGGGCCGAACTATGGCTACACCTTC.